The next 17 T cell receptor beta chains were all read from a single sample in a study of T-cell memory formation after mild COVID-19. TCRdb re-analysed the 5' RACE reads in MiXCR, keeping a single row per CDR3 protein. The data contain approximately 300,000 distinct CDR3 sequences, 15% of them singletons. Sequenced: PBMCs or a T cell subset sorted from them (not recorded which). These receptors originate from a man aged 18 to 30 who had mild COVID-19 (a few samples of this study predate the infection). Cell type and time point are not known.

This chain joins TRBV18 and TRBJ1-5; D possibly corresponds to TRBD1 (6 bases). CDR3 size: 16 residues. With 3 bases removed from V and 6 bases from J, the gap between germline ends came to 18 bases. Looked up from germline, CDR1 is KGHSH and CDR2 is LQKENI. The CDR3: CASSPQGNRVGQPQHF. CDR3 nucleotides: TGTGCCAGCTCACCCCAAGGAAACAGGGTAGGTCAGCCCCAGCATTTT.

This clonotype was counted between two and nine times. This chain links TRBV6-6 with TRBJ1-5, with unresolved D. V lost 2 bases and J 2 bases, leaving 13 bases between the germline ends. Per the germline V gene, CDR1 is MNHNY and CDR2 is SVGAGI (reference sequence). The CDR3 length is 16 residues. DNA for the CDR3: TGTGCCAGCAGTTACATCCGGGGTCTACGCAATCAGCCCCAGCATTTT. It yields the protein CASSYIRGLRNQPQHF.

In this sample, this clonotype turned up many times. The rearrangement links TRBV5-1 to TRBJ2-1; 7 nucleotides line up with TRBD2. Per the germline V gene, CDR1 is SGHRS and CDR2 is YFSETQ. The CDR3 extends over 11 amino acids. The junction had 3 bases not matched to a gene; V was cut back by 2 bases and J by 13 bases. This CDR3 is CASSFGGDQFF. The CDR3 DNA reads TGCGCCAGCAGCTTTGGGGGGGACCAGTTCTTC.

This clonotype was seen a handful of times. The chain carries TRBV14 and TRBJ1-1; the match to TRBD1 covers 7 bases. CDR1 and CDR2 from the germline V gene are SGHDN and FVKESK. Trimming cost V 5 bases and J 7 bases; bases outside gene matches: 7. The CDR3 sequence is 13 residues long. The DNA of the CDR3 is TGTGCCAGCAGCGAACAGGGGTTCAGTGAAGCTTTCTTT. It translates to CASSEQGFSEAFF.

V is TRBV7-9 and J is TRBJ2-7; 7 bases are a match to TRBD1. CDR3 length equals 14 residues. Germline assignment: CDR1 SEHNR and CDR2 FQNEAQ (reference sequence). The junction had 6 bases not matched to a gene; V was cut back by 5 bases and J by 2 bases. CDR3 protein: CASSPTGPTYEQYF. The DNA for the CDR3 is TGTGCCAGCAGCCCGACAGGGCCGACCTACGAGCAGTACTTC.

CDR3 amino acids: CASSFTGGLGNEQFF. CDR3 nucleotide sequence: TGTGCCAGCAGCTTCACAGGGGGATTAGGCAATGAGCAGTTCTTC. The V call is TRBV7-3, the J call TRBJ2-1, with TRBD1 matching over 8 bases. Trimming removed 3 bases from V and 6 bases from J; junction bases left unmatched: 7. The CDR3 spans 15 residues. CDR1 and CDR2 from the germline V gene are SGHTA and FQGTGA.

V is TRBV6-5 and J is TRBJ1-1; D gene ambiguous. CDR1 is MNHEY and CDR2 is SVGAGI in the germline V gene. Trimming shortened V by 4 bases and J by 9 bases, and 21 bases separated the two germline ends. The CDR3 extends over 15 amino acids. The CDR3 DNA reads TGTGCCAGCAGTTTCGCCGGCGGGAGAGCGGTGAAAGCTTTCTTT. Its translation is CASSFAGGRAVKAFF.

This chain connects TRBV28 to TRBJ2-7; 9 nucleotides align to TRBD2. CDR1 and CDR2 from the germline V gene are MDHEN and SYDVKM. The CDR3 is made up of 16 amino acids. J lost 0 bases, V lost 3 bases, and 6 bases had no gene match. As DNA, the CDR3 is TGTGCCAGCAGTTTGGCGAGCGGGGGGAGCTCCTACGAGCAGTACGTC. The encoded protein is CASSLASGGSSYEQYV.

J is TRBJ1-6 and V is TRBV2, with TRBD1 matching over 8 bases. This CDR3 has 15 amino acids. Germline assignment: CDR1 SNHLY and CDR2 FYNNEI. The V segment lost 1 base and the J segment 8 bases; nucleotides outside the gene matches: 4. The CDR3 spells CASSEGQGTDSPLHF. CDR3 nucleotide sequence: TGTGCCAGCAGTGAAGGACAGGGGACGGATTCACCCCTCCACTTT.

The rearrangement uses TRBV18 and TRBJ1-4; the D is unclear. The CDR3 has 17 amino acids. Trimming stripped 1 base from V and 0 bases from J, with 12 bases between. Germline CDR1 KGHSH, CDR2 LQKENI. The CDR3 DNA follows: TGTGCCAGCTCACCACTTTCCGGGTCTGCAACTAATGAAAAACTGTTTTTT. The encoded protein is CASSPLSGSATNEKLFF.

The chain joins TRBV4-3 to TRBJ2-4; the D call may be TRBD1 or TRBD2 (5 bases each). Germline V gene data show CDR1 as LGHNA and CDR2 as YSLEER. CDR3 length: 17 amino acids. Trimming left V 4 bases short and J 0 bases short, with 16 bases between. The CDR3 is CASSRGPEHLAKNIQYF. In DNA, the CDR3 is TGCGCCAGCAGCCGGGGACCCGAACATCTAGCCAAAAACATTCAGTACTTC.

CDR3 sequence reads: CASTPPGTGPREQYF. CDR3 nucleotides: TGTGCCAGCACCCCCCCCGGGACAGGGCCTCGCGAGCAGTACTTC. J is TRBJ2-7 and V is TRBV12-3 or TRBV12-4; 9 bases match TRBD1. This CDR3 region has 15 residues. With 7 bases clipped from V and 6 bases from J, the junction kept 13 bases outside the gene matches.

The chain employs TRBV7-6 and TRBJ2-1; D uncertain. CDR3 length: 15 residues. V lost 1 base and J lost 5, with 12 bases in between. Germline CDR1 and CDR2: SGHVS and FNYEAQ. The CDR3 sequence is CASSLEGGGNNEQFF. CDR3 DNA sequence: TGTGCCAGCAGCTTAGAGGGTGGTGGAAACAATGAGCAGTTCTTC.

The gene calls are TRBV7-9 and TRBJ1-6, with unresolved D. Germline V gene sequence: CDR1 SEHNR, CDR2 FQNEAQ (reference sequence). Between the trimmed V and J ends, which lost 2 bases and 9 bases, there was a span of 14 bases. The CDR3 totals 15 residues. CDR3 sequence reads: CASSLSVSGISPLHF. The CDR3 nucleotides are TGTGCCAGCAGCTTATCCGTCTCCGGGATTTCACCCCTCCACTTT.

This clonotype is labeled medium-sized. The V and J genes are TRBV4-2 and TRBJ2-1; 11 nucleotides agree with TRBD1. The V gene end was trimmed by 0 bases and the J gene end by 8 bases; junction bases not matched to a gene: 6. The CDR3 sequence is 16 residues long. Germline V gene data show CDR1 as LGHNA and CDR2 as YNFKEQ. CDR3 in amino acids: CASSQDVGTGGHEQFF. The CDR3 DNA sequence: TGTGCCAGCAGCCAAGATGTAGGGACAGGGGGGCATGAGCAGTTCTTC.

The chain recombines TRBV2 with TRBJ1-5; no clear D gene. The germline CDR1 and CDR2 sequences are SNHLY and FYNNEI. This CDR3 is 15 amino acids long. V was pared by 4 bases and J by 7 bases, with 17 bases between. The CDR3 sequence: CASSAGPGRRQPQHF. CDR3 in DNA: TGTGCCAGCAGTGCCGGACCCGGACGGCGCCAGCCCCAGCATTTT. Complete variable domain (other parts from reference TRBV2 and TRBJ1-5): EPEVTQTPSHQVTQMGQEVILRCVPISNHLYFYWYRQILGQKVEFLVSFYNNEISEKSEIFDDQFSVERPDGSNFTLKIRSTKLEDSAMYFCASSAGPGRRQPQHFGDGTRLSIL.

The CDR3 is CASSEGTESTEAFF. The DNA of the CDR3 is TGTGCCAGCTCAGAAGGGACAGAGAGTACTGAAGCTTTCTTT. The chain joins TRBV18 to TRBJ1-1; TRBD1 matches at 7 bases. This CDR3 spans 14 amino acids. V was clipped by 5 bases and J by 5 bases; unmatched bases: 8. Looked up from germline, CDR1 is KGHSH and CDR2 is LQKENI. Drawing the rest from reference TRBV18 and TRBJ1-1, the complete variable domain is NAGVMQNPRHLVRRRGQEARLRCSPMKGHSHVYWYRQLPEEGLKFMVYLQKENIIDESGMPKERFSAEFPKEGPSILRIQQVVRGDSAAYFCASSEGTESTEAFFGQGTRLTVV.